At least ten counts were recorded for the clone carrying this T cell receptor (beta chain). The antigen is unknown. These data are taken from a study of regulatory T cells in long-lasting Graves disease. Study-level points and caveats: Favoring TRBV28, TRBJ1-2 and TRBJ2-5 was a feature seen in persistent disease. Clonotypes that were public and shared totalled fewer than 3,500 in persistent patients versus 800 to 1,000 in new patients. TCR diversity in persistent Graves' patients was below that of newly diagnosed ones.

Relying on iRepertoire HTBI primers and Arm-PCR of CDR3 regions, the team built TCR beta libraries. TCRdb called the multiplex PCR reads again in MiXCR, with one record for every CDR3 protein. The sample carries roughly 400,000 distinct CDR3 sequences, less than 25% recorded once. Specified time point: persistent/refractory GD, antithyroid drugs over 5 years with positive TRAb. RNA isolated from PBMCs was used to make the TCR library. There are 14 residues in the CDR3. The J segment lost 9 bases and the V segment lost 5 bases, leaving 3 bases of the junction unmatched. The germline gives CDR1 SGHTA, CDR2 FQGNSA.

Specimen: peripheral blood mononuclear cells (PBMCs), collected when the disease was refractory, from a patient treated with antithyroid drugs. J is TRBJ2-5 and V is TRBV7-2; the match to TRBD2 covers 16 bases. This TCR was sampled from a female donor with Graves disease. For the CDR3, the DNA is TGTGCCAGCAGCACGGGACTAGCGGGAGGGGCCCAGTACTTC. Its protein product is CASSTGLAGGAQYF.